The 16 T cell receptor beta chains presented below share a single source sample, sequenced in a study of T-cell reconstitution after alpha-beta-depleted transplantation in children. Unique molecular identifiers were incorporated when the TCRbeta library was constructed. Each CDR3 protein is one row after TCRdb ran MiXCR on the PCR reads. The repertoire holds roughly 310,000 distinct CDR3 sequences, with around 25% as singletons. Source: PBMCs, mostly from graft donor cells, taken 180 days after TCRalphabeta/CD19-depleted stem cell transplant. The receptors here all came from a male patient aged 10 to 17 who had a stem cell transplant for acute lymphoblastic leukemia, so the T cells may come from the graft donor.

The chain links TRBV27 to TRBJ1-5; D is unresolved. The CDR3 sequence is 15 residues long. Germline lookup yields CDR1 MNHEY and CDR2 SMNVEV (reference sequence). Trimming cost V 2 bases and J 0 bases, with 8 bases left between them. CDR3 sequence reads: CASSLVGHSNQPQHF. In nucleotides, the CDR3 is TGTGCCAGCAGTTTAGTAGGGCATAGCAATCAGCCCCAGCATTTT.

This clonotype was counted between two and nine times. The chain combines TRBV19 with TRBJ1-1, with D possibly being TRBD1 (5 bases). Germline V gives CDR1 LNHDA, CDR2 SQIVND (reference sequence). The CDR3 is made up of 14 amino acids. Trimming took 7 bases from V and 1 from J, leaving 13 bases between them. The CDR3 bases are TGTGCCAGTAAGGGAGGAGGGGCGAACACTGAAGCTTTCTTT. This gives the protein CASKGGGANTEAFF.

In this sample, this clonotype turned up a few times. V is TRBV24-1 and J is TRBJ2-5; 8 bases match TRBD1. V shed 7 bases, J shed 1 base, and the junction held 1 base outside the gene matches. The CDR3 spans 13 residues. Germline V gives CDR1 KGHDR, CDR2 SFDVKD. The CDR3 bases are TGTGCCACCAGCGGGACAGGCCAAGAGACCCAGTACTTC. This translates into CATSGTGQETQYF.

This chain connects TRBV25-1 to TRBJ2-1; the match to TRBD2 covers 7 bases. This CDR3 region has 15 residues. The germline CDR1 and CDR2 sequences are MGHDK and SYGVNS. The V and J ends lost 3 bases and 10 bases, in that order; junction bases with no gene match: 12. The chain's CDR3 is CASSEWRETINEQFF. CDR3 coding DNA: TGTGCCAGCAGTGAGTGGCGGGAGACGATTAACGAGCAGTTCTTC. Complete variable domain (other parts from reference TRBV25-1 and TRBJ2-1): EADIYQTPRYLVIGTGKKITLECSQTMGHDKMYWYQQDPGMELHLIHYSYGVNSTEKGDLSSESTVSRIRTEHFPLTLESARPSHTSQYLCASSEWRETINEQFFGPGTRLTVL.

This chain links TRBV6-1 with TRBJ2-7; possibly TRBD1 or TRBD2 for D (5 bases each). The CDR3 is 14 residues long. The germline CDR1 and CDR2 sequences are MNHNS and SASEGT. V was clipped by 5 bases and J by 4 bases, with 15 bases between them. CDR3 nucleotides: TGTGCCAGCAGTCGGGGCAACAACCCTTACGAGCAGTACTTC. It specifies CASSRGNNPYEQYF.

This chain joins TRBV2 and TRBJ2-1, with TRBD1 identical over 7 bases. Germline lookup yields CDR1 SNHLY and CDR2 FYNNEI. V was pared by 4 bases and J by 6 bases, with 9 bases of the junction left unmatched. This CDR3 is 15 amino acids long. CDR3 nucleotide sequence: TGTGCCAGCAGTGCTCCGGGACAGCGCTTCAATGAGCAGTTCTTC. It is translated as CASSAPGQRFNEQFF.

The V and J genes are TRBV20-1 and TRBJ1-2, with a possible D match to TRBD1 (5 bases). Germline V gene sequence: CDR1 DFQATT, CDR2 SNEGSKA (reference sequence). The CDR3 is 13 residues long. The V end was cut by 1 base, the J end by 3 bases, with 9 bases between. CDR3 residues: CSARVTVYYGYTF. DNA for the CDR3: TGCAGTGCTAGAGTGACAGTCTACTATGGCTACACCTTC.

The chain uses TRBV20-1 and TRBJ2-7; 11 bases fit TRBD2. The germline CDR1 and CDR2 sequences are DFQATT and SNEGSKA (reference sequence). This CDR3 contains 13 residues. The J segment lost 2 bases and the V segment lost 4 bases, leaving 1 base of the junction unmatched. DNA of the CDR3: TGCAGTGCTACTAGCGGGAGGCCCTACGAGCAGTACTTC. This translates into CSATSGRPYEQYF.

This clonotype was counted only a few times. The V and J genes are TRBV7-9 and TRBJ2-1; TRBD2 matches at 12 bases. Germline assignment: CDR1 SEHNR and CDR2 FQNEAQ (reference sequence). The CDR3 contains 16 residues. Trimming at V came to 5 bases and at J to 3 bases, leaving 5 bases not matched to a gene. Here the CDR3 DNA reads TGTGCCAGCAGCGGACTAGCGGGATGGGACTACAATGAGCAGTTCTTC. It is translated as CASSGLAGWDYNEQFF. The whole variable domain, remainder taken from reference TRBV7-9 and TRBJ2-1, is DTGVSQNPRHKITKRGQNVTFRCDPISEHNRLYWYRQTLGQGPEFLTYFQNEAQLEKSRLLSDRFSAERPKGSFSTLEIQRTEQGDSAMYLCASSGLAGWDYNEQFFGPGTRLTVL.

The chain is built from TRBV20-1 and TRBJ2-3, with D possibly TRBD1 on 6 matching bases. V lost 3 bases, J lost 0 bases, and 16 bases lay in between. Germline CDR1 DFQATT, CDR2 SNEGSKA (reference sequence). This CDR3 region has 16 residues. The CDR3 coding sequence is TGCAGTGCTAGGGATGGGGGCGGAGCCAGCACAGATACGCAGTATTTT. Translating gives CSARDGGGASTDTQYF.

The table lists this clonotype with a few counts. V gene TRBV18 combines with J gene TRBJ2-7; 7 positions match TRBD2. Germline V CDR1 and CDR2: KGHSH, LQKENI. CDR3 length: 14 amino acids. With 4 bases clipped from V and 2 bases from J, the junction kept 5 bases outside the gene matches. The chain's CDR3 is CASSLPGTTYEQYF. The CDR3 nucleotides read TGTGCCAGCTCACTACCGGGGACTACCTACGAGCAGTACTTC.

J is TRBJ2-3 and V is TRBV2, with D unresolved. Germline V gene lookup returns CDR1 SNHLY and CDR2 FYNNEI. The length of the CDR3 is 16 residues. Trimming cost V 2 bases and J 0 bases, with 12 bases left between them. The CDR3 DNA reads TGTGCCAGCAGTGAACATGGGATACGAAGCACAGATACGCAGTATTTT. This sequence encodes CASSEHGIRSTDTQYF.

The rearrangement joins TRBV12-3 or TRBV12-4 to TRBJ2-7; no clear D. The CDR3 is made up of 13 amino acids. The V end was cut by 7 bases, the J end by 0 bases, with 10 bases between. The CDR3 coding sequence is TGTGCCAGCAACCGGAAGAACTCCTACGAGCAGTACTTC. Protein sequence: CASNRKNSYEQYF.

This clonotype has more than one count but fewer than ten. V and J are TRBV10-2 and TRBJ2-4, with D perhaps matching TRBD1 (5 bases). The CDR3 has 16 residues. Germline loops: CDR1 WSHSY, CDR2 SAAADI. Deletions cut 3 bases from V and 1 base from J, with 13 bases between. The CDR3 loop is CASSERGYGAKNIQYF. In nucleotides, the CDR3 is TGCGCCAGCAGTGAAAGGGGTTACGGTGCCAAAAACATTCAGTACTTC.

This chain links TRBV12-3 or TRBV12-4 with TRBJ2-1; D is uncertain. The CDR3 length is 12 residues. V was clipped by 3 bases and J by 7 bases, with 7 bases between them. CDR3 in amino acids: CASSLEVNEQFF. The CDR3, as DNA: TGTGCCAGCAGTTTGGAAGTTAATGAGCAGTTCTTC.

CDR3 in DNA: TGTGCCAGTAGTATAGTGAGGGTTGGTGCAGATACGCAGTATTTT. Its protein is CASSIVRVGADTQYF. V usage is TRBV19 and J usage is TRBJ2-3, with D tentatively TRBD2 (5 bases). The germline CDR1 and CDR2 sequences are LNHDA and SQIVND (reference sequence). V shed 1 base and J shed 4 bases, with 12 bases lying between them. The length of the CDR3 is 15 residues.